This TCR beta chain was captured in a study of T cell repertoires in aging, cancer and after chemotherapy. TCR beta rearrangements were amplified from peripheral blood genomic DNA. V trimming: 2 bases; J trimming: 4 bases; junction bases outside the gene matches: 1. The CDR3 loop spans 14 amino acids. CDR1 and CDR2 (germline): SGHNT, YYREEE (reference sequence). Study-wide points: In healthy donors, age-related TCR diversity loss mainly reflected lost richness. Across the chemotherapy interval, each cancer cohort showed higher median generation probability, suggesting thymic rebound.

As for this clonotype: Its antigen remains unknown.

Multiplex touch-down PCR with TRB-A/B primers amplified rearranged V-D-J TRB sequences. From the multiplex PCR reads, TCRdb called clonotypes with MiXCR, one entry per CDR3 protein. The profile covers 3,600 or so distinct CDR3 sequences, with around 28% appearing a single time and around a fifth taken by the ten largest. Specimen: blood. The rearrangement links TRBV5-4 to TRBJ2-4; 9 bases map to TRBD1. This sequence was found in a human donor with a solid tumor. The CDR3: CASSLDRGKNIQYF. In nucleotides, the CDR3 is TGTGCCAGCAGCTTAGACAGGGGGAAAAACATTCAGTACTTC.